Listed below are T cell receptor beta chains from one sample, sequenced in a study of blood T cell repertoires in COVID-19. Here immunoSEQ multiplex PCR was the method, and the copy in TCRdb shows in-frame clones only, minus some. Among approximately 260,000 clones listed, less than 90% were seen once. The sequencing input was peripheral blood. The source of these receptors is a man in his sixties who had recovered from COVID-19. The CDR3 runs from the conserved cysteine through the conserved F or W. A D gene is named only where the DNA matches it firmly.

cdr3_length,v_call,j_call,d_call,cdr3_aa
14,TRBV11-2,TRBJ2-7,-,CASSLEVPRDEQYF
15,TRBV2,TRBJ2-4,TRBD2,CASSREGVQKNIQYF
15,TRBV11-3,TRBJ1-3,-,CASSSSRGSGNTIYF
15,TRBV3-1/TRBV3-2,TRBJ2-2,-,CASSQDRGWTGELFF
17,TRBV10-3,TRBJ1-6,TRBD1,CAIRKNIRDRKYSPLHF
15,TRBV11-2,TRBJ2-1,TRBD1,CASSLDTGGFEEQFF
14,TRBV6-5,TRBJ2-7,-,CASSYSGTRYEQYF
12,TRBV6-1,TRBJ1-2,-,CASSDRGEGYTF
14,TRBV2,TRBJ1-3,TRBD1,CASSSDRVGNTIYF
15,TRBV11-2,TRBJ2-3,TRBD2,CASSQTSGRLDTQYF
16,TRBV7-3,TRBJ2-4,TRBD1,CASSKRTGVRVVIQYF
15,TRBV7-9,TRBJ1-2,TRBD1,CASSTPTGTIGGYTF
14,TRBV6-2/TRBV6-3,TRBJ1-2,-,CASSYSTEVYGYTF
13,TRBV30,TRBJ2-5,-,CAWSVQVGETQYF
16,TRBV27,TRBJ2-6,-,CASSPRDNSGANVLTF
14,TRBV6-5,TRBJ1-1,TRBD1,CASKRQGGNTEAFF
17,TRBV5-8,TRBJ2-3,TRBD2,CASSVGLAGPLTDTQYF
12,TRBV2,TRBJ2-1,-,CASTSGYNEQFF
14,TRBV19,TRBJ2-2,TRBD2,CASSGGRRTGELFF
16,TRBV3-1/TRBV3-2,TRBJ2-5,TRBD2,CASSQDPAGGSVAQYF
14,TRBV19,TRBJ1-1,-,CASSIGTVNTEAFF
16,TRBV6-5,TRBJ1-2,TRBD1,CASSYAGTGPNYGYTF
13,TRBV6-5,TRBJ2-7,TRBD2,CASSYGGGNEQYF
12,TRBV28,TRBJ2-7,TRBD2,CASSRGLYEQYF
14,TRBV3-1/TRBV3-2,TRBJ2-7,TRBD1,CASSQRQGLNEQYF
16,TRBV24-1,TRBJ2-3,TRBD1,CATSDRPGTGTDTQYF